The 8 T cell receptor beta chains below all came from one sample that was sequenced in a study of beta chain features in type 1 diabetes. Sequenced material consisted of expressed TCRB transcripts (all of the isolated RNA was reverse transcribed). Using immunoSEQ multiplex PCR, the repertoire was profiled, and TCRdb retains in-frame clones only, with some absent. The sample consists of hundreds of thousands of clones, about an eighth of them appearing once. Their antigens are not known. Broader study findings: TCRB CDR3s were moderately but significantly shorter in Type 1 diabetes patients in all four CD4+ subsets.

The material sequenced was naive CD4+ T cells from blood. These receptors were collected from a man aged 18 to 30 with type 1 diabetes.

CDR3 loop: CASSYSAGGVAEAFF. Written as DNA, the CDR3 is TGTGCCAGCAGTTACTCAGCAGGGGGTGTTGCTGAAGCTTTCTTT. The J gene is TRBJ1-1, the V gene TRBV6-5, with 7 bases fitting TRBD1. Germline values: CDR1 MNHEY, CDR2 SVGAGI. V lost 0 bases, J lost 6 bases, and 7 bases stayed unmatched. The CDR3 runs 15 residues.

This chain links TRBV5-4 with TRBJ1-2; TRBD1 matches at 7 bases. Per the germline V gene, CDR1 is SGHNT and CDR2 is YYREEE (reference sequence). V lost 4 bases and J lost 8; bases outside the gene matches: 11. This CDR3 has 14 amino acids. Here the CDR3 DNA reads TGTGCCAGCAGCCAATCCCCCGACAGGGACGGCTACACCTTC. Amino acid sequence: CASSQSPDRDGYTF.

The chain combines TRBV5-1 with TRBJ2-2; D is perhaps TRBD2 (6 bases). The CDR3 has 15 residues. Trimming took off 3 bases at V and 2 bases at J, with 11 bases between the two ends. Looked up from germline, CDR1 is SGHRS and CDR2 is YFSETQ. The DNA of the CDR3 is TGCGCCAGCAGCTCGGGGGACCGTAACACCGGGGAGCTGTTTTTT. Translating gives CASSSGDRNTGELFF.

This rearrangement joins TRBV18 to TRBJ2-4, with no clear D. The V end lost 1 base, the J end lost 2 bases, and 9 bases lay between the germline ends. The germline CDR1 and CDR2 sequences are KGHSH and LQKENI. The CDR3 sequence is 15 residues long. CDR3 in DNA: TGTGCCAGCTCACCACAGTTGGGCTCCAAAAACATTCAGTACTTC. Protein: CASSPQLGSKNIQYF.

This clone was found a few times. The V and J genes are TRBV11-2 and TRBJ1-1; D gene uncertain. The CDR3 spans 13 residues. Per the germline V gene, CDR1 is SGHAT and CDR2 is FQNNGV. With 2 bases removed from V and 0 bases from J, the gap between germline ends came to 4 bases. The CDR3 DNA follows: TGTGCCAGCAGCTTAAAGATGAACACTGAAGCTTTCTTT. It specifies CASSLKMNTEAFF. Drawing the rest from reference TRBV11-2 and TRBJ1-1, the complete variable domain is EAGVAQSPRYKIIEKRQSVAFWCNPISGHATLYWYQQILGQGPKLLIQFQNNGVVDDSQLPKDRFSAERLKGVDSTLKIQPAKLEDSAVYLCASSLKMNTEAFFGQGTRLTVV.

This clone showed up just a few times. This chain links TRBV27 with TRBJ1-1, with D hard to call. Germline V gene lookup returns CDR1 MNHEY and CDR2 SMNVEV (reference sequence). This CDR3 spans 15 amino acids. The V and J ends lost 1 base and 3 bases respectively, with 12 bases between them. CDR3 sequence (DNA): TGTGCCAGCAGTTTATTATGGGGTTCGGACACTGAAGCTTTCTTT. Translation: CASSLLWGSDTEAFF.

V is TRBV4-1 and J is TRBJ2-7; D is possibly TRBD1 (5 bases). Germline CDR1 and CDR2: MGHRA and YSYEKL. V shed 0 bases and J shed 5 bases, with 20 bases lying between them. The CDR3 runs to 17 residues. CDR3: CASSQDRAQGTSDEQYF. In DNA, the CDR3 is TGCGCCAGCAGCCAAGATCGGGCGCAGGGAACTTCGGACGAGCAGTACTTC.

The chain combines TRBV5-4 with TRBJ1-1; 7 bases line up with TRBD1. V lost 5 bases and J lost 3; bases outside the gene matches: 13. The V gene's germline CDR1 is SGHNT and CDR2 YYREEE (reference sequence). The length of the CDR3 is 16 residues. The CDR3 DNA reads as TGTGCCAGCAGAACCCGACAGGGATCGTTTGACACTGAAGCTTTCTTT. It yields the protein CASRTRQGSFDTEAFF.